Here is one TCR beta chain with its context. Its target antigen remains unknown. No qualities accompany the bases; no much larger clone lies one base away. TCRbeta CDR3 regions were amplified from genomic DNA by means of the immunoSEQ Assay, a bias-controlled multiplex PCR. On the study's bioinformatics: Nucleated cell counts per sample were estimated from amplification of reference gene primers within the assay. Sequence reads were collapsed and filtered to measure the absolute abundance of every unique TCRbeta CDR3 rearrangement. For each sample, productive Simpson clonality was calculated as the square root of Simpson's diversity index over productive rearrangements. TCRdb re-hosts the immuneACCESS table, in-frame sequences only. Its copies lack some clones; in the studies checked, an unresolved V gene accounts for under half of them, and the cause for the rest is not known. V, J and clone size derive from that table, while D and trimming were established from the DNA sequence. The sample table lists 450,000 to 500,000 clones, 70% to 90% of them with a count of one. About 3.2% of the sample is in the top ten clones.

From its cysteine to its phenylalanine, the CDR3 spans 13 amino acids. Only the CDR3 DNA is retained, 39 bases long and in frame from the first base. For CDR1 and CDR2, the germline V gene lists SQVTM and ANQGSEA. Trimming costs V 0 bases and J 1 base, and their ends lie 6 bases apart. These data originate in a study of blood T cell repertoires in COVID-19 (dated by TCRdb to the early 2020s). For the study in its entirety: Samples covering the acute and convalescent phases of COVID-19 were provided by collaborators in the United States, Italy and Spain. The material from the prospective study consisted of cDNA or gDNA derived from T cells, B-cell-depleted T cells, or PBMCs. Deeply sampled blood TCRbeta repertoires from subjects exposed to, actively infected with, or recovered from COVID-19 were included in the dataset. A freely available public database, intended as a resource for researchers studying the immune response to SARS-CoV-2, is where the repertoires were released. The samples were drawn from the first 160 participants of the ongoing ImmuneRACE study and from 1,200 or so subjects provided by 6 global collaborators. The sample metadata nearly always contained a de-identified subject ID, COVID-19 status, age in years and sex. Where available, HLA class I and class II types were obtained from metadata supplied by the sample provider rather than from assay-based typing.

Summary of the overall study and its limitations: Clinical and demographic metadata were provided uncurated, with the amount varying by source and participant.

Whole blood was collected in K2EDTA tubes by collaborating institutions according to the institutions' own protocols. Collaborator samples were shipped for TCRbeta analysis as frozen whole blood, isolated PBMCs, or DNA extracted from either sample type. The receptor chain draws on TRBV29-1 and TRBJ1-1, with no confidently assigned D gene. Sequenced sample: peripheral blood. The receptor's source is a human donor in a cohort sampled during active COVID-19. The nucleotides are TGCAGCGTTGAAGAAAGTAGGAACACTGAAGCTTTCTTT. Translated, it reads CSVEESRNTEAFF.